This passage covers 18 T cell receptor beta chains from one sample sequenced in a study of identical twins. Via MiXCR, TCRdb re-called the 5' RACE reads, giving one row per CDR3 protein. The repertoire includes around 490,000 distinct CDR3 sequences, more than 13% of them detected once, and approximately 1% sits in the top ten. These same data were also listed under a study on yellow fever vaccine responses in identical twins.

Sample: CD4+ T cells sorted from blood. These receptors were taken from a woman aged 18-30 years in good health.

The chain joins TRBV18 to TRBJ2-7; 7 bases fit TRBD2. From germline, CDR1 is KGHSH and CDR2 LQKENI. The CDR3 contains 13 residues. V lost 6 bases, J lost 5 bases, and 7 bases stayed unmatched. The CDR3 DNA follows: TGTGCCAGCTCCGGGGGGTCCTCGGACGAGCAGTACTTC. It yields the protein CASSGGSSDEQYF.

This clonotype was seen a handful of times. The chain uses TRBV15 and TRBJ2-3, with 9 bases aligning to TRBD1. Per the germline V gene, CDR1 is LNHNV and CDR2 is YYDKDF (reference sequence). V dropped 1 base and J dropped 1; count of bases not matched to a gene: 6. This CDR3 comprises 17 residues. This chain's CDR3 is CATSRGDRDPRTDTQYF. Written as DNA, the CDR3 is TGTGCCACCAGCAGAGGGGACAGGGACCCTCGCACAGATACGCAGTATTTT.

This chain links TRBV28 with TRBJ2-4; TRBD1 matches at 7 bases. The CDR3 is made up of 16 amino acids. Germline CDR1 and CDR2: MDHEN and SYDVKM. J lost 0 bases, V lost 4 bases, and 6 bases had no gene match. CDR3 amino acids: CASSSTGALAKNIQYF. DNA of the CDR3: TGTGCCAGCAGTTCCACAGGGGCTCTAGCCAAAAACATTCAGTACTTC.

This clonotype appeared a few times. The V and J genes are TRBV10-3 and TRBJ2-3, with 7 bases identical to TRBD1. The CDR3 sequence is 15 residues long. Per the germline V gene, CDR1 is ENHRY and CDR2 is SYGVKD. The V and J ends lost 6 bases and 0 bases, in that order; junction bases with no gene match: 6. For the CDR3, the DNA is TGTGCCATCAGATCGGACAGGACCAGCACAGATACGCAGTATTTT. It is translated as CAIRSDRTSTDTQYF.

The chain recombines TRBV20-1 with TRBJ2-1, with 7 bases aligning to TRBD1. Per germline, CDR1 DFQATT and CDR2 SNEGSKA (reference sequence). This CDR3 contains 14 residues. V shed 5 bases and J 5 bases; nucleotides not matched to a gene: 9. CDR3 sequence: CSALRQGGNNEQFF. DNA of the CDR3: TGCAGTGCTTTACGACAGGGTGGAAACAATGAGCAGTTCTTC.

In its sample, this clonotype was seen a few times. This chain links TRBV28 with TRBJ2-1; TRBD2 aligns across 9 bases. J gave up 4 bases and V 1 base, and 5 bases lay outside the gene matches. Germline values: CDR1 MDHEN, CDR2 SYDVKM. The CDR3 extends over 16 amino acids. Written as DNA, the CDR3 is TGTGCCAGCAGTTTATTGGGCGGGAGGGAATACAATGAGCAGTTCTTC. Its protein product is CASSLLGGREYNEQFF.

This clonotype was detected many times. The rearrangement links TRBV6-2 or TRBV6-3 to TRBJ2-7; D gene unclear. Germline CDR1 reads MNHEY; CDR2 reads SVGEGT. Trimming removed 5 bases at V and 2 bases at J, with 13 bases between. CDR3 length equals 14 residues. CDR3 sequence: CASSPAATAYEQYF. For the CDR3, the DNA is TGTGCCAGCAGTCCCGCGGCCACGGCCTACGAGCAGTACTTC.

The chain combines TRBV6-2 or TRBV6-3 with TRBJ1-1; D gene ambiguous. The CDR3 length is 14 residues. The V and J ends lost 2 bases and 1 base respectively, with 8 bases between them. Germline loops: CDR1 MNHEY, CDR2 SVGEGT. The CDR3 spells CASSYAGRNTEAFF. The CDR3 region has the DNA TGTGCCAGCAGTTACGCGGGGAGGAACACTGAAGCTTTCTTT.

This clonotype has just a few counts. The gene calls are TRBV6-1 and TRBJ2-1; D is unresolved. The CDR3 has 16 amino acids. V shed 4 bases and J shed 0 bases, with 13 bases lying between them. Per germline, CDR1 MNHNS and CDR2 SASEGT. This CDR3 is CASSALLESSYNEQFF. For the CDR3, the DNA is TGTGCCAGCAGTGCCCTCTTGGAGAGCTCCTACAATGAGCAGTTCTTC.

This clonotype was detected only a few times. The CDR3, as DNA: TGTGCCAGCAGATCTAGCGGGAGTATAAATGAGCAGTTCTTC. It specifies CASRSSGSINEQFF. The chain employs TRBV3-1 and TRBJ2-1; 10 bases fit TRBD2. This CDR3 has 14 residues. Germline-derived CDR1 and CDR2 are LGHDT and YNNKEL (reference sequence). V shed 6 bases, J shed 7 bases, and the junction held 6 bases outside the gene matches.

The DNA of the CDR3 is TGCGCCAGCAGCACGGGACTAGCGGGGGGGTCTTACAATGAGCAGTTCTTC. It is translated as CASSTGLAGGSYNEQFF. The chain links TRBV5-1 to TRBJ2-1; TRBD2 matches 16 bases. This CDR3 has 17 amino acids. The germline gives CDR1 SGHRS, CDR2 YFSETQ. V shed 4 bases and J 4 bases; nucleotides not matched to a gene: 5.

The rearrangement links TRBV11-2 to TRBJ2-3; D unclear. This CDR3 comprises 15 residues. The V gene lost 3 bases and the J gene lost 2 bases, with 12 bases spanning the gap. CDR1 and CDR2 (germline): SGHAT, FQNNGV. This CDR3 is CASSFALRYTDTQYF. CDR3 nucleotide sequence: TGTGCCAGCAGCTTCGCACTCCGGTACACAGATACGCAGTATTTT.

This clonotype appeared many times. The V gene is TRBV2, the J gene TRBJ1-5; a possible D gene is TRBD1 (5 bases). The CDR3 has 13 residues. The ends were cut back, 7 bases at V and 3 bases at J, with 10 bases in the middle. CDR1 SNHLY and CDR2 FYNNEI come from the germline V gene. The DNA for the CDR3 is TGTGCCAGCAATGGGGGGTTCAATCAGCCCCAGCATTTT. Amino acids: CASNGGFNQPQHF.

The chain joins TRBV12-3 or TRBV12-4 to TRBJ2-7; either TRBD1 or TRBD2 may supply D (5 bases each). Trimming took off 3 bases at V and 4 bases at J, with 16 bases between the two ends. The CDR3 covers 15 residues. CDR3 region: CASSLNGGPYYEQYF. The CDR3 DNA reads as TGTGCCAGCAGTTTGAATGGGGGTCCTTATTACGAGCAGTACTTC.

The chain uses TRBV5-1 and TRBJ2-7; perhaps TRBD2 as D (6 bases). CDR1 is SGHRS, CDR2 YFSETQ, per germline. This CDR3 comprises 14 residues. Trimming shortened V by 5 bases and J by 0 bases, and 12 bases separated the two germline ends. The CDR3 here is CASSDSGFSYEQYF. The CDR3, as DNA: TGCGCCAGCAGTGATAGCGGATTCTCCTACGAGCAGTACTTC.

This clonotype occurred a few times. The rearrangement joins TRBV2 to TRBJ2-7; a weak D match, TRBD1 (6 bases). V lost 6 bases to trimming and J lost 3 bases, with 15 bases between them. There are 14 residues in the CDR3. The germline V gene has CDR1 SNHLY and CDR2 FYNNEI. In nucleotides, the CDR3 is TGTGCCAGCAGAGAGACCGGGACAATCTACGAGCAGTACTTC. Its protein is CASRETGTIYEQYF.

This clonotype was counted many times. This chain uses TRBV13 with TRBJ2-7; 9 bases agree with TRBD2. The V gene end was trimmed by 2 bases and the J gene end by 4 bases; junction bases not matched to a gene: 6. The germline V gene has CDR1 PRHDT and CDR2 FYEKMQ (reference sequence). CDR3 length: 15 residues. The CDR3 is CASSLRGRAGYEQYF. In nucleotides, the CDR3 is TGTGCCAGCAGCTTACGCGGGAGGGCAGGATACGAGCAGTACTTC.

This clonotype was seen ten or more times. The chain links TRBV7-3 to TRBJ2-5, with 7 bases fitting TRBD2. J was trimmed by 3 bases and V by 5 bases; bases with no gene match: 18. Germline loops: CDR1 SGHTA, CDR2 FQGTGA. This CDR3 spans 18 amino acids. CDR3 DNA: TGTGCCAGCAGCCAACGGGGGTCTAGCGGACTCTCGGAAGAGACCCAGTACTTC. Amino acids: CASSQRGSSGLSEETQYF.